A selection of T cell receptor beta chains follows, all from one sample in a study of shared clonotypes between healthy human individuals. The repertoire was sequenced with immunoSEQ multiplex PCR; TCRdb's copy has only in-frame clones and lacks some. This sample has about 600,000 clones, with roughly 98% found just once. Sequencing was carried out using naive CD8+ T cells sorted from blood. Source of these receptors: a man younger than 40 in good health. The CDR3 runs from the conserved cysteine through the conserved F or W. The D gene is left open where the match is weak. Clone size is shown for a subset of rows, as once, few, many or a class of expanded clone.

j_call	clone_size	v_call	d_call	cdr3_aa	cdr3_nt
TRBJ2-1	.	TRBV12-5	.	CASGLVGQHDEQFF	TGTGCTAGTGGTTTGGTAGGACAGCACGATGAGCAGTTCTTC
TRBJ2-7	.	TRBV6-5	.	CASSYSGMGDEQYF	TGTGCCAGCAGTTACAGTGGCATGGGTGATGAGCAGTACTTC
TRBJ2-7	.	TRBV27	TRBD2	CASSLEREGYEQYF	TGTGCCAGCAGTTTAGAGCGGGAGGGCTACGAGCAGTACTTC
TRBJ2-1	.	TRBV13	TRBD2	CASSHGLAHNEQFF	TGTGCCAGCAGCCACGGACTAGCCCACAATGAGCAGTTCTTC
TRBJ2-1	.	TRBV9	TRBD2	CASSGGTSGRNEQFF	TGTGCCAGCAGCGGCGGGACTAGCGGGAGAAATGAGCAGTTCTTC
TRBJ2-1	.	TRBV7-6	TRBD1	CASSLETGTGAPNEQFF	TGTGCCAGCAGCTTAGAAACCGGGACAGGGGCCCCCAATGAGCAGTTCTTC
TRBJ1-5	.	TRBV2	.	CASRDRSVEPQHF	TGTGCCAGCAGGGACAGAAGTGTGGAGCCCCAGCATTTT
TRBJ1-3	.	TRBV12-2	.	CARIPGGQCSGNTIYF	TGTGCAAGGATTCCGGGGGGACAGTGCTCTGGAAACACCATATATTTT
TRBJ2-7	.	TRBV5-1	.	CASSFSDQGSYEQYF	TGCGCCAGCAGCTTTTCCGATCAAGGGTCCTACGAGCAGTACTTC
TRBJ2-1	.	TRBV15	.	CATSPRPYNEQFF	TGTGCCACCAGCCCCCGGCCTTACAATGAGCAGTTCTTC
TRBJ2-1	once	TRBV5-1	TRBD2	CASSFGEGLFYNEQFF	TGCGCCAGCAGCTTTGGGGAGGGCTTATTCTACAATGAGCAGTTCTTC
TRBJ1-5	.	TRBV6-5	.	CASSYSKVEPQHF	TGTGCCAGCAGTTACTCGAAGGTTGAGCCCCAGCATTTT
TRBJ2-7	.	TRBV5-5	TRBD1	CASSPLQGAKSYEQYF	TGTGCCAGCAGCCCCCTACAGGGGGCAAAATCCTACGAGCAGTACTTC
TRBJ2-7	.	TRBV19	TRBD2	CASSIRSGTSVSEQYF	TGTGCCAGTAGTATAAGATCCGGGACTAGCGTCTCCGAGCAGTACTTC
TRBJ1-2	.	TRBV27	.	CASKYQGHNYGYTF	TGTGCCAGCAAATATCAGGGGCATAACTATGGCTACACCTTC
TRBJ2-7	.	TRBV7-8	.	CASSPALGAGYEQYF	TGTGCCAGCAGCCCAGCCTTGGGAGCGGGCTACGAGCAGTACTTC
TRBJ1-4	.	TRBV9	.	CASSVDVDATNEKLFF	TGTGCCAGCAGCGTAGATGTGGACGCAACTAATGAAAAACTGTTTTTT
TRBJ2-7	.	TRBV19	.	CASSIGSTAPYEQYF	TGTGCCAGTAGTATAGGTTCCACCGCGCCCTACGAGCAGTACTTC
TRBJ2-7	.	TRBV2	.	CASSAQAYEQYF	TGTGCCAGCAGCGCCCAAGCCTACGAGCAGTACTTC
TRBJ2-7	.	TRBV7-9	TRBD1	CASSMDRFNEQYF	TGTGCCAGCAGCATGGACAGGTTCAACGAGCAGTACTTC
TRBJ2-7	.	TRBV4-1	TRBD2	CASSQDLWREAYEQYF	TGCGCCAGCAGCCAAGATCTGTGGCGGGAGGCCTACGAGCAGTACTTC
TRBJ2-1	.	TRBV11-2	TRBD2	CASSSGLAGVVYNEQFF	TGTGCCAGCAGCTCCGGACTAGCGGGAGTGGTATACAATGAGCAGTTCTTC
TRBJ2-7	.	TRBV19	.	CASSILPGLTYEQYF	TGTGCCAGTAGTATTCTCCCGGGCCTAACCTACGAGCAGTACTTC
TRBJ2-7	.	TRBV10-3	.	CAISDRLTPEQYF	TGTGCCATCAGTGACAGATTGACCCCCGAGCAGTACTTC
TRBJ2-1	.	TRBV7-9	TRBD2	CASSLALGGKYNEQFF	TGTGCCAGCAGCTTAGCGTTGGGAGGGAAATACAATGAGCAGTTCTTC
TRBJ1-1	.	TRBV16	.	CASSELRGVTEAFF	TGTGCCAGCAGCGAACTTAGGGGAGTAACTGAAGCTTTCTTT
TRBJ2-7	.	TRBV7-8	.	CASSLAGRVPHYEQYF	TGTGCCAGCAGCTTAGCTGGCAGGGTCCCCCACTACGAGCAGTACTTC
TRBJ1-2	.	TRBV7-9	.	CASSLGTNYGYTF	TGTGCCAGCAGCTTAGGCACCAACTATGGCTACACCTTC
TRBJ2-7	.	TRBV20-1	.	CSAVDRGEQYF	TGCAGTGCTGTGGACCGGGGGGAGCAGTACTTC
TRBJ2-7	.	TRBV13	.	CASSTTDSYEQYF	TGTGCCAGCAGCACGACAGATTCCTACGAGCAGTACTTC
TRBJ1-2	.	TRBV29-1	.	CSVEGRAYGYTF	TGCAGCGTCGAGGGCCGGGCATACGGCTACACCTTC
TRBJ2-2	.	TRBV19	TRBD2	CASSGGRMAGELFF	TGTGCCAGTAGCGGCGGGAGGATGGCCGGGGAGCTGTTTTTT
TRBJ2-7	.	TRBV27	TRBD1	CASSPGQVKGGSYEQYF	TGTGCCAGCAGCCCGGGACAGGTTAAAGGTGGTTCCTACGAGCAGTACTTC
TRBJ2-6	.	TRBV13	TRBD1	CASSGQGAGANVLTF	TGTGCCAGCAGCGGGCAGGGGGCTGGGGCCAACGTCCTGACTTTC
TRBJ1-5	once	TRBV6-5	TRBD1	CASGNRGQPQHF	TGTGCCAGCGGCAACAGGGGTCAGCCCCAGCATTTT
TRBJ1-5	once	TRBV18	TRBD1	CASSPSPGQHSNQPQHF	TGTGCCAGCTCACCCTCCCCGGGACAGCATAGCAATCAGCCCCAGCATTTT
TRBJ2-1	.	TRBV7-9	.	CASSPRNEQFF	TGTGCCAGCAGCCCCCGCAATGAGCAGTTCTTC
TRBJ1-1	.	TRBV7-9	TRBD1	CASSLGRGTALEAFF	TGTGCCAGCAGCTTGGGACGCGGGACAGCACTTGAAGCTTTCTTT
TRBJ1-4	.	TRBV5-4	.	CASSNRGISGEKLFF	TGTGCCAGCAGCAATAGGGGGATATCCGGTGAAAAACTGTTTTTT
TRBJ2-7	.	TRBV9	TRBD2	CASSVDISGAPYEQYF	TGTGCCAGCAGCGTGGACATTAGCGGGGCCCCCTACGAGCAGTACTTC
TRBJ2-7	.	TRBV5-6	.	CASTGDDEQYF	TGTGCCAGCACCGGGGACGACGAGCAGTACTTC
TRBJ2-7	.	TRBV4-1	TRBD1	CASSQGVGQGAGEQYF	TGCGCCAGCAGCCAAGGAGTCGGACAGGGGGCTGGCGAGCAGTACTTC
TRBJ2-1	.	TRBV10-3	TRBD2	CAIKGTSGRYNEQFF	TGTGCCATCAAAGGGACTAGCGGGAGGTACAATGAGCAGTTCTTC
TRBJ2-1	.	TRBV7-9	.	CASTPGRGIAGVYNEQFF	TGTGCCAGCACCCCCGGCAGGGGAATCGCTGGGGTATACAATGAGCAGTTCTTC
TRBJ2-7	.	TRBV14	.	CASSQEVGGNPYEQYF	TGTGCCAGCAGCCAAGAAGTTGGCGGGAACCCCTACGAGCAGTACTTC
TRBJ2-7	.	TRBV5-1	.	CASSWTTGTLDEQYF	TGCGCCAGCAGCTGGACCACCGGGACACTTGACGAGCAGTACTTC
TRBJ2-5	.	TRBV5-1	.	CASSLGYRETQYF	TGCGCCAGCAGCTTGGGGTATCGGGAGACCCAGTACTTC
TRBJ1-3	.	TRBV7-3	.	CASSSLPGNTIYF	TGTGCCAGCAGCTCCCTACCTGGAAACACCATATATTTT
TRBJ2-3	.	TRBV9	TRBD1	CASSLPTGQNTDTQYF	TGTGCCAGCAGCCTTCCGACGGGACAGAACACAGATACGCAGTATTTT
TRBJ2-1	.	TRBV27	.	CASSYHPAYNEQFF	TGTGCCAGCAGTTATCACCCTGCCTACAATGAGCAGTTCTTC
TRBJ1-2	.	TRBV27	.	CASSLGRANYGYTF	TGTGCCAGCAGTTTGGGCAGGGCCAACTATGGCTACACCTTC
TRBJ1-1	.	TRBV10-3	.	CAISESGHGTEAFF	TGTGCCATCAGTGAGTCGGGACATGGCACTGAAGCTTTCTTT
TRBJ2-7	.	TRBV5-1	TRBD2	CASSSGTSGSYEQYF	TGCGCCAGCAGTAGCGGGACTAGCGGGTCCTACGAGCAGTACTTC
TRBJ1-2	.	TRBV5-4	TRBD1	CASSYQGAPNYGYTF	TGTGCCAGCAGCTATCAGGGGGCACCGAACTATGGCTACACCTTC
TRBJ2-1	.	TRBV7-2	.	CASSFRDRNYNEQFF	TGTGCCAGCAGCTTCCGGGACCGCAACTACAATGAGCAGTTCTTC